The entry below gives a single T cell receptor beta chain sequence along with its context. Germline V gives CDR1 MNHEY, CDR2 SVGAGI. V lost 5 bases, J lost 4 bases, and 14 bases lay in between. The CDR3 runs to 14 residues. Clones were sequenced by immunoSEQ multiplex PCR, and TCRdb holds only the in-frame ones, with some missing. The sample gives under 15,000 clones, around 83% of which show up once; 3.5% to 5% is in the top ten. The data belong to a study of blood T cell dynamics during melanoma immunotherapy. The time point here: pre-treatment baseline. Sequences were derived from blood, sampled from a patient treated with checkpoint blockade. The J gene is TRBJ1-1, the V gene TRBV6-5, with D possibly being TRBD1 (6 bases). This TCR was sampled from a human donor with melanoma. The chain's CDR3 is CASSGPRGGTEAFF. In DNA, the CDR3 is TGTGCCAGCAGTGGACCCAGGGGTGGCACTGAAGCTTTCTTT.